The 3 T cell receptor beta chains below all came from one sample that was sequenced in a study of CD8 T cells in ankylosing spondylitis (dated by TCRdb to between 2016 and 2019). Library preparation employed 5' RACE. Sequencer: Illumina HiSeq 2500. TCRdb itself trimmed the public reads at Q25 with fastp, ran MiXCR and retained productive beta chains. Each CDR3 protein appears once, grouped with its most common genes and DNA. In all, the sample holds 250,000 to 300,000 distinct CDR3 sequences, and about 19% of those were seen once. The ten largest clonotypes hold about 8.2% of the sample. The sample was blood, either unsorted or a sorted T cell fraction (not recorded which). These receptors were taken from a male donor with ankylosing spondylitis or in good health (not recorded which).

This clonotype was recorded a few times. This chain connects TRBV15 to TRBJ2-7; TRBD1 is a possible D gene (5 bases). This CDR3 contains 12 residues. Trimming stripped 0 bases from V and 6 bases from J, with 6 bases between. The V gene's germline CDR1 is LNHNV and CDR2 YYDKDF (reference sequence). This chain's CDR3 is CATSRDQGEQYV. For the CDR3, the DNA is TGTGCCACCAGCAGAGATCAGGGCGAGCAGTACGTC.

The CDR3 is CSAKPTTRGGTDTQYF. In DNA form, the CDR3 reads TGCAGTGCGAAGCCGACGACTAGGGGGGGCACAGATACGCAGTATTTT. This chain uses TRBV20-1 with TRBJ2-3; D assignment may be TRBD1 or TRBD2 (6 bases each). CDR1 and CDR2 (germline): DFQATT, SNEGSKA (reference sequence). This CDR3 region has 16 residues. V shed 6 bases and J shed 1 base, with 20 bases lying between them.

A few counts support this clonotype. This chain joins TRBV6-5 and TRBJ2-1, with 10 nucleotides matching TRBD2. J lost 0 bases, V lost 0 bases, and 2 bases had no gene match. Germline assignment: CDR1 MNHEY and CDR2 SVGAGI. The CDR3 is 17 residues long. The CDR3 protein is CASSYSGLAASYNEQFF. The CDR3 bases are TGTGCCAGCAGTTACTCCGGACTAGCGGCCTCCTACAATGAGCAGTTCTTC.